This entry is about one TCR beta chain. The CDR3 loop spans 13 amino acids. V was pared by 4 bases and J by 0 bases, with 7 bases between. CDR1 and CDR2 from the germline V gene are SGHNT and YYREEE (reference sequence). This sample stems from a study of blood T cell repertoires in COVID-19. About the research overall: Sites in the United States, Italy and Spain provided acute and convalescent COVID-19 samples.

The data were produced by immunoSEQ multiplex PCR, yet TCRdb's version contains in-frame clones alone and is incomplete. The sample shows some 150,000 clones, roughly 76% of them seen only once. Source material: peripheral blood. This receptor was taken from a human donor with acute or convalescent COVID-19. The donor label of this sample is uncertain. This chain joins TRBV5-4 and TRBJ1-1, with D hard to call. The CDR3 loop is CASSLGMNTEAFF. The CDR3 region has the DNA TGTGCCAGCAGCCTAGGAATGAACACTGAAGCTTTCTTT.